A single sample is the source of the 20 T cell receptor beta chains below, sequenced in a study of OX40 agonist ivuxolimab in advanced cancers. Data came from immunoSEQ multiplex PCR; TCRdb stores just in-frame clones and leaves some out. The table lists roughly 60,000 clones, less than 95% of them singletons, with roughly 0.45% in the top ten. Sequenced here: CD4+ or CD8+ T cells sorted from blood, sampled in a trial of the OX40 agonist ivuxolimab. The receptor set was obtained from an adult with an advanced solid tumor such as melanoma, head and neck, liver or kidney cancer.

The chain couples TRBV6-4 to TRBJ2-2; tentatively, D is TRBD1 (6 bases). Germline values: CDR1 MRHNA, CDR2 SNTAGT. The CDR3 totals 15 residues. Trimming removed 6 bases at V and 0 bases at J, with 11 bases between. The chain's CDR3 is CASRPGDTNTGELFF. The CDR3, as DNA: TGTGCCAGCAGACCAGGGGACACGAACACCGGGGAGCTGTTTTTT.

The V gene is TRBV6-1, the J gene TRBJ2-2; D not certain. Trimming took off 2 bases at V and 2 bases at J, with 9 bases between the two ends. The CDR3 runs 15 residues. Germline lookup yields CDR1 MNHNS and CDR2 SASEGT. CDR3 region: CASSEQAINTGELFF. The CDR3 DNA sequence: TGTGCCAGCAGTGAACAGGCGATTAACACCGGGGAGCTGTTTTTT.

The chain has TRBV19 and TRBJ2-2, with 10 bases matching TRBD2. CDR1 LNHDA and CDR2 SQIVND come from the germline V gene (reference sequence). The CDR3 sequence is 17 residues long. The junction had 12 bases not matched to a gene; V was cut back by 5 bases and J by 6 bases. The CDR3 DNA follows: TGTGCCAGTAGTTGGACGGGGGCTAGCGGGAGTTCCGGGGAGCTGTTTTTT. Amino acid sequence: CASSWTGASGSSGELFF.

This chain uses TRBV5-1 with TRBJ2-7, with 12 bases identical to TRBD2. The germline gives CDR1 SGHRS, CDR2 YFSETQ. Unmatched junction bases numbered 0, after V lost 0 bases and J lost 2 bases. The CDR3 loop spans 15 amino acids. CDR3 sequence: CASSLGLAGAYEQYF. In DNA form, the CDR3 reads TGCGCCAGCAGCTTGGGACTAGCGGGAGCCTACGAGCAGTACTTC.

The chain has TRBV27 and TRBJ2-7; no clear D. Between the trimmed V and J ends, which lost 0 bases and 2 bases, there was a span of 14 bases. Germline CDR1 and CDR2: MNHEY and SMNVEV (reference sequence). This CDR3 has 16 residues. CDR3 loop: CASSLSTAGPAYEQYF. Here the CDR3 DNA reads TGTGCCAGCAGTTTATCGACGGCAGGTCCGGCCTACGAGCAGTACTTC.

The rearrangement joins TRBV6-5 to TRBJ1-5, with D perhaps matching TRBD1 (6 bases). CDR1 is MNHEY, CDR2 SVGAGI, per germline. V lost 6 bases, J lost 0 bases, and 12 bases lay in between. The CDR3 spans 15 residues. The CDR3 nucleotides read TGTGCCAGCAGCCAGCTAGGGGGTAGCAATCAGCCCCAGCATTTT. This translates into CASSQLGGSNQPQHF.

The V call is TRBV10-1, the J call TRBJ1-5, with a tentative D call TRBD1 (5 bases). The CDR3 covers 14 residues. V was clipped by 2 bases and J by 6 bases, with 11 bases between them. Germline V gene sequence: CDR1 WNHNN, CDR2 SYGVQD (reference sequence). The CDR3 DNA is TGCGCCAGCAGTGAGGGGAACCAGGGTCAGCCCCAGCATTTT. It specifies CASSEGNQGQPQHF.

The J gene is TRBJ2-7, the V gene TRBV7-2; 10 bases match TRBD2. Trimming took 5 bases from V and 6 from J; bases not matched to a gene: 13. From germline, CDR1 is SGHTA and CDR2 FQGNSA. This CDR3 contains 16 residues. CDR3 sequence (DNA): TGTGCCAGCAGCCCATCGGGGCTAGCGGGAGTCCGCGAGCAGTACTTC. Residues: CASSPSGLAGVREQYF.

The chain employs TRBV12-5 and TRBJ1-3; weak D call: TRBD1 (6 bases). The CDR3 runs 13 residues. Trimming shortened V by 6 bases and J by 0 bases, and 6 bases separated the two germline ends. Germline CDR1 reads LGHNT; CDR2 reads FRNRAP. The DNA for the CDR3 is TGTGCTAGTGGGACAGGCTCTGGAAACACCATATATTTT. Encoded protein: CASGTGSGNTIYF.

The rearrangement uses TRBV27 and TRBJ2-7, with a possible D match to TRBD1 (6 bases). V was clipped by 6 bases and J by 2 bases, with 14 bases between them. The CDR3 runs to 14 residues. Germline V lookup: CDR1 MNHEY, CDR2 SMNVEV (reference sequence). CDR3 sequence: CASRSPGQTYEQYF. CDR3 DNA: TGTGCCAGCAGATCACCGGGACAAACCTACGAGCAGTACTTC.

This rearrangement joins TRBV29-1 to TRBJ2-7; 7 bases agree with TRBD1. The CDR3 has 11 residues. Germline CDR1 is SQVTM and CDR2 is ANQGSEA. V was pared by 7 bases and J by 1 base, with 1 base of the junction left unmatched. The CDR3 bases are TGCAGCGGGGGACAGTCCTACGAGCAGTACTTC. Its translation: CSGGQSYEQYF.

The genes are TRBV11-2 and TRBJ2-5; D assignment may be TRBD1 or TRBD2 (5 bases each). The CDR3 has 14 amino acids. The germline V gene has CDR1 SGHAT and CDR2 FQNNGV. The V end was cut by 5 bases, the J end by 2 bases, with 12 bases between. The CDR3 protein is CASSRDLTQETQYF. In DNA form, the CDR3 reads TGTGCCAGCAGCCGGGACCTTACACAAGAGACCCAGTACTTC. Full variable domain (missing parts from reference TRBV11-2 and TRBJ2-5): EAGVAQSPRYKIIEKRQSVAFWCNPISGHATLYWYQQILGQGPKLLIQFQNNGVVDDSQLPKDRFSAERLKGVDSTLKIQPAKLEDSAVYLCASSRDLTQETQYFGPGTRLLVL.

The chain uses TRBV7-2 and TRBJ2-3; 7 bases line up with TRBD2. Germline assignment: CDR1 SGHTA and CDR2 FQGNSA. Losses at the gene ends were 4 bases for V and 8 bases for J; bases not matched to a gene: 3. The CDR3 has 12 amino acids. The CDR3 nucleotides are TGTGCCAGCAGCTCCGCGGGAGTTACGCAGTATTTT. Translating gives CASSSAGVTQYF.

The CDR3, as DNA: TGTGCCAGCTCACCCATGAGGGAGTACGAGCAGTACTTC. Translation: CASSPMREYEQYF. This sequence joins TRBV18 and TRBJ2-7, with TRBD2 as a possible D gene (5 bases). V was shortened by 3 bases and J by 4 bases, with 10 bases between the two germline ends. This CDR3 has 13 amino acids. CDR1 and CDR2 from the germline V gene are KGHSH and LQKENI.

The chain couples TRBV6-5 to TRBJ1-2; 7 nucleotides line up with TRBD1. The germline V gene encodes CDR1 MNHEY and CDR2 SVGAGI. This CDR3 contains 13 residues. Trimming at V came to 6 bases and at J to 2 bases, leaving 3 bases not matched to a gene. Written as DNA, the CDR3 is TGTGCCAGCAGGACAGGGACCAACTATGGCTACACCTTC. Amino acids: CASRTGTNYGYTF.

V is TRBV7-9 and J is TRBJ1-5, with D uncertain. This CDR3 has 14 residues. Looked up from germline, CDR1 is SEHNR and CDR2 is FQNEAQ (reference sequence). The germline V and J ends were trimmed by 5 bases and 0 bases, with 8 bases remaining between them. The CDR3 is CASSPSGSNQPQHF. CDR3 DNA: TGTGCCAGCAGCCCCTCAGGTAGCAATCAGCCCCAGCATTTT.

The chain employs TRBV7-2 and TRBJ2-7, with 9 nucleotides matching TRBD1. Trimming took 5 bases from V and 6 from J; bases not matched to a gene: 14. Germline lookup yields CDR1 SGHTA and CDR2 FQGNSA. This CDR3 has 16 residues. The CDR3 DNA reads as TGTGCCAGCAGCCTCCGCGACAGGGACAGGGTTGGCGAGCAGTACTTC. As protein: CASSLRDRDRVGEQYF.

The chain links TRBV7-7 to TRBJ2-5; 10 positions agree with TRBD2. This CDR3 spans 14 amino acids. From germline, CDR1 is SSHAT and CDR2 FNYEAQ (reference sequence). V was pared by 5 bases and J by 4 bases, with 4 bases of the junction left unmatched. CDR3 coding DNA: TGTGCCAGCAGCCTCCTAGCGGGAGCAGAGACCCAGTACTTC. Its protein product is CASSLLAGAETQYF. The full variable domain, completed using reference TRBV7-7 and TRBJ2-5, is GAGVSQSPRYKVTKRGQDVTLRCDPISSHATLYWYQQALGQGPEFLTYFNYEAQPDKSGLPSDRFSAERPEGSISTLTIQRTEQRDSAMYRCASSLLAGAETQYFGPGTRLLVL.

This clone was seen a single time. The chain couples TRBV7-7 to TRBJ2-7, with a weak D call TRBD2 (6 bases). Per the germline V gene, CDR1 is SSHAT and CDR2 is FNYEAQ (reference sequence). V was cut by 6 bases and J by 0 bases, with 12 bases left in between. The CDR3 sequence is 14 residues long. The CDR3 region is CASSAGPNSYEQYF. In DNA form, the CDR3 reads TGTGCCAGCAGTGCGGGACCTAACTCCTACGAGCAGTACTTC. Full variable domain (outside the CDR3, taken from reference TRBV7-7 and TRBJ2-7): GAGVSQSPRYKVTKRGQDVTLRCDPISSHATLYWYQQALGQGPEFLTYFNYEAQPDKSGLPSDRFSAERPEGSISTLTIQRTEQRDSAMYRCASSAGPNSYEQYFGPGTRLTVT.

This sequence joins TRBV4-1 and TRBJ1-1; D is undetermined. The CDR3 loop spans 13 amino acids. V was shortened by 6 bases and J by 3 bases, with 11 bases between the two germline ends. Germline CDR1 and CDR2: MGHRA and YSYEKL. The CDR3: CASSGQEDTEAFF. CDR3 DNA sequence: TGCGCCAGCAGTGGTCAGGAGGACACTGAAGCTTTCTTT.